These 27 T cell receptor beta chains originate from one sample sequenced in a study of long-term antiretroviral therapy in people with HIV. It was version v3.0 of the immunoSEQ assay that was run at survey level. This table comes from immunoSEQ multiplex PCR, and its TCRdb copy is limited to in-frame clones, with some not included. The sample contains tens of thousands of clones, roughly 82% of which appear only once. This sample comprised unsorted PBMCs, obtained 0.6 years after starting antiretroviral therapy. The receptors were sampled from a young man with HIV.

The CDR3 protein is CASSMVGQLNQPQHF. The CDR3 bases are TGTGCCAGTAGTATGGTCGGGCAGTTAAATCAGCCCCAGCATTTT. This chain connects TRBV19 to TRBJ1-5; D not certain. The CDR3 is 15 residues long. V was shortened by 3 bases and J by 4 bases, with 13 bases between the two germline ends. Germline V gene data show CDR1 as LNHDA and CDR2 as SQIVND (reference sequence).

The chain is built from TRBV9 and TRBJ2-7; 9 bases align to TRBD2. Per the germline V gene, CDR1 is SGDLS and CDR2 is YYNGEE. With 3 bases clipped from V and 6 bases from J, the junction kept 7 bases outside the gene matches. CDR3 length equals 14 residues. The CDR3 DNA follows: TGTGCCAGCAGCGGCCCAGCGGGAGGAGGCGAGCAGTACTTC. Amino acids: CASSGPAGGGEQYF.

This clone is medium-sized (0.01 to 0.1%) by share. The CDR3 region is CASRGGTGTDTQYF. The CDR3 DNA sequence: TGTGCCAGCAGAGGGGGGACAGGCACAGATACGCAGTATTTT. The V call is TRBV2, the J call TRBJ2-3; D might be TRBD1 (7 bases). This CDR3 spans 14 amino acids. Trimming pared 6 bases from V and 1 base from J, leaving 11 bases between. Germline V gene data show CDR1 as SNHLY and CDR2 as FYNNEI. Full variable domain (outside the CDR3, taken from reference TRBV2 and TRBJ2-3): EPEVTQTPSHQVTQMGQEVILRCVPISNHLYFYWYRQILGQKVEFLVSFYNNEISEKSEIFDDQFSVERPDGSNFTLKIRSTKLEDSAMYFCASRGGTGTDTQYFGPGTRLTVL.

For the CDR3, the DNA is TGTGCCAGCAGCCCGGGGCGGAACAATCAGCCCCAGCATTTT. This codes for CASSPGRNNQPQHF. This chain connects TRBV7-2 to TRBJ1-5, with D perhaps matching TRBD1 (5 bases). The CDR3 extends over 14 amino acids. Trimming took 5 bases from V and 3 from J, leaving 11 bases between them. The germline V gene has CDR1 SGHTA and CDR2 FQGNSA.

The DNA for the CDR3 is TGTGCCAGCAGCACAGGGGCTAGCGGGAGGTGGAGCACCGGGGAGCTGTTTTTT. Translation gives CASSTGASGRWSTGELFF. The chain links TRBV9 to TRBJ2-2, with TRBD2 identical over 11 bases. This CDR3 is 18 amino acids long. J gave up 4 bases and V 4 bases, and 12 bases lay outside the gene matches. Per the germline V gene, CDR1 is SGDLS and CDR2 is YYNGEE.

This chain uses TRBV10-1 with TRBJ2-3; D gene unclear. This CDR3 region has 13 residues. V was trimmed by 2 bases and J by 3 bases, leaving 6 bases between them. The germline V gene has CDR1 WNHNN and CDR2 SYGVQD (reference sequence). The CDR3 DNA sequence: TGCGCCAGCAGTGAGACGGAGACAGATACGCAGTATTTT. Protein product: CASSETETDTQYF.

The V gene is TRBV28, the J gene TRBJ1-2; the D gene is possibly TRBD1 (5 bases). The CDR3 runs to 13 residues. Per the germline V gene, CDR1 is MDHEN and CDR2 is SYDVKM. V shed 1 base and J shed 7 bases, with 10 bases lying between them. CDR3 protein: CASSLFTQVGYTF. The DNA of the CDR3 is TGTGCCAGCAGTTTATTTACACAGGTTGGCTACACCTTC.

The V and J genes are TRBV19 and TRBJ2-2; 8 bases are a match to TRBD1. Germline lookup yields CDR1 LNHDA and CDR2 SQIVND (reference sequence). The CDR3 consists of 18 residues. V shed 3 bases, J shed 5 bases, and the junction held 14 bases outside the gene matches. The chain's CDR3 is CASSIYGRGQSRTGELFF. CDR3 nucleotide sequence: TGTGCCAGTAGTATTTACGGCAGGGGGCAAAGTCGTACCGGGGAGCTGTTTTTT.

The chain recombines TRBV18 with TRBJ2-6, with D possibly matching TRBD1 (6 bases). This CDR3 is built from 17 residues. V shed 4 bases and J shed 2 bases, with 15 bases lying between them. Per germline, CDR1 KGHSH and CDR2 LQKENI. The CDR3 region has the DNA TGTGCCAGCTCACAGGGGACATCCGGGACTGGGGCCAACGTCCTGACTTTC. It encodes CASSQGTSGTGANVLTF.

This clone was counted only a few times. The chain couples TRBV2 to TRBJ2-7; D is undetermined. The V gene lost 6 bases and the J gene lost 3 bases, with 12 bases spanning the gap. Germline V gene lookup returns CDR1 SNHLY and CDR2 FYNNEI. CDR3 length equals 13 residues. The CDR3 bases are TGTGCCAGCAGGACCGACACCTTCTACGAGCAGTACTTC. Its protein is CASRTDTFYEQYF.

The rearrangement uses TRBV6-6 and TRBJ2-2; 10 positions match TRBD2. The V gene's germline CDR1 is MNHNY and CDR2 SVGAGI (reference sequence). This CDR3 is built from 15 residues. With V trimmed by 6 bases and J by 7 bases, 8 bases remained unmatched. CDR3 bases: TGTGCCAGCAGGGGCACTAGCGGGATGGGCGGGGAGCTGTTTTTT. It is translated as CASRGTSGMGGELFF.

The CDR3 region is CASSRAASYEQYF. CDR3 DNA: TGTGCCAGCAGCAGAGCTGCCTCCTACGAGCAGTACTTC. The gene calls are TRBV21-1 and TRBJ2-7. TRBV21-1 is classified as a pseudogene. CDR3 length equals 13 residues.

This clone has only one observation. The genes are TRBV30 and TRBJ1-5; D may be TRBD1 (5 bases). The CDR3 spans 12 residues. Germline CDR1 reads GTSNPN; CDR2 reads SVGIG (reference sequence). Trimming removed 5 bases from V and 7 bases from J, with 12 bases in between. CDR3 DNA: TGTGCCTGGGGGATCCAGGGACAGCCCCAGCATTTT. This sequence encodes CAWGIQGQPQHF. The whole variable domain, filled in from reference TRBV30 and TRBJ1-5, reads SQTIHQWPATLVQPVGSPLSLECTVEGTSNPNLYWYRQAAGRGLQLLFYSVGIGQISSEVPQNLSASRPQDRQFILSSKKLLLSDSGFYLCAWGIQGQPQHFGDGTRLSIL.

The chain is built from TRBV11-2 and TRBJ2-1; D is unclear. The CDR3 runs to 12 residues. Germline CDR1 SGHAT, CDR2 FQNNGV. V lost 1 base and J lost 6, with 4 bases in between. CDR3 DNA: TGTGCCAGCAGCTTAGCTTTCAATGAGCAGTTCTTC. It codes for CASSLAFNEQFF.

The rearrangement joins TRBV15 to TRBJ2-3; tentatively, D is TRBD1 (6 bases). The germline CDR1 and CDR2 sequences are LNHNV and YYDKDF (reference sequence). The CDR3 is made up of 13 amino acids. The ends were cut back, 5 bases at V and 4 bases at J, with 10 bases in the middle. The CDR3 DNA sequence: TGTGCCACCAGCCCACAGGGCGCAGATACGCAGTATTTT. Translating gives CATSPQGADTQYF.

This CDR3 is CSVGLAGPYNEQFF. The CDR3 DNA follows: TGCAGCGTTGGCCTAGCGGGACCATACAATGAGCAGTTCTTC. This chain connects TRBV29-1 to TRBJ2-1; 9 nucleotides agree with TRBD2. The CDR3 extends over 14 amino acids. With 4 bases clipped from V and 4 bases from J, the junction kept 5 bases outside the gene matches. Germline assignment: CDR1 SQVTM and CDR2 ANQGSEA.

The V and J genes are TRBV19 and TRBJ1-4; the match to TRBD1 covers 7 bases. This CDR3 comprises 15 residues. The junction had 3 bases not matched to a gene; V was cut back by 5 bases and J by 0 bases. Germline V gene sequence: CDR1 LNHDA, CDR2 SQIVND (reference sequence). The CDR3 coding sequence is TGTGCCAGTAGTGGACAGGCCACAACTAATGAAAAACTGTTTTTT. Residues: CASSGQATTNEKLFF.

The CDR3 is CASSQLDSTGELFF. The CDR3 DNA sequence: TGTGCCAGCAGCCAACTAGATAGCACCGGGGAGCTGTTTTTT. This chain uses TRBV14 with TRBJ2-2; D is undetermined. The V end was cut by 2 bases, the J end by 4 bases, with 8 bases between. CDR1 is SGHDN and CDR2 is FVKESK in the germline V gene. CDR3 length: 14 amino acids.

The V gene is TRBV7-3, the J gene TRBJ2-1; 11 nucleotides match TRBD2. Germline lookup yields CDR1 SGHTA and CDR2 FQGTGA. The CDR3 contains 14 residues. V lost 1 base to trimming and J lost 7 bases; unmatched junction nucleotides: 0. The CDR3 protein is CASSLIAGGNEQFF. CDR3 DNA sequence: TGTGCCAGCAGCTTAATAGCGGGAGGGAATGAGCAGTTCTTC.

This clone has just one count. The chain is built from TRBV27 and TRBJ2-3; 8 bases line up with TRBD2. Germline CDR1 and CDR2: MNHEY and SMNVEV (reference sequence). This CDR3 is built from 16 residues. The junction had 5 bases not matched to a gene; V was cut back by 3 bases and J by 0 bases. The CDR3 region has the DNA TGTGCCAGCAGTTTCTTAGCGGGATCTAGCACAGATACGCAGTATTTT. The encoded protein is CASSFLAGSSTDTQYF.

This chain joins TRBV7-2 and TRBJ2-5; D is perhaps TRBD2 (6 bases). This CDR3 is built from 15 residues. Trimming left V 4 bases short and J 3 bases short, with 15 bases between. Germline V CDR1 and CDR2: SGHTA, FQGNSA. CDR3 sequence reads: CASSSTERVEETQYF. CDR3 nucleotide sequence: TGTGCCAGCAGCTCGACGGAGCGGGTTGAAGAGACCCAGTACTTC.

V is TRBV10-2 and J is TRBJ2-3; 9 bases are shared with TRBD1. From germline, CDR1 is WSHSY and CDR2 SAAADI. This CDR3 is built from 17 residues. Trimming cost V 2 bases and J 1 base; bases outside gene matches: 7. The CDR3 protein is CASSERTGEVGTDTQYF. The CDR3 DNA reads TGCGCCAGCAGTGAGAGGACAGGGGAGGTAGGCACAGATACGCAGTATTTT.

V and J are TRBV27 and TRBJ2-5, with D unresolved. The CDR3 runs 13 residues. Germline loops: CDR1 MNHEY, CDR2 SMNVEV (reference sequence). V lost 5 bases and J lost 5, with 12 bases in between. CDR3 DNA: TGTGCCAGCAGTACCGCTGGGTGGGAGACCCAGTACTTC. Protein: CASSTAGWETQYF.

The gene calls are TRBV6-5 and TRBJ2-7; no clear D. CDR1 MNHEY and CDR2 SVGAGI come from the germline V gene. The CDR3 totals 13 residues. The V gene lost 7 bases and the J gene lost 1 base, with 11 bases spanning the gap. The CDR3 coding sequence is TGTGCCAGCACAGACCCTGCTTCCTACGAGCAGTACTTC. Amino acids: CASTDPASYEQYF.

This clone was detected a few times. The gene calls are TRBV9 and TRBJ2-7; 8 bases agree with TRBD1. V lost 2 bases to trimming and J lost 2 bases; unmatched junction nucleotides: 3. This CDR3 spans 14 amino acids. Germline-derived CDR1 and CDR2 are SGDLS and YYNGEE. The CDR3 nucleotides read TGTGCCAGCAGCGTGGGGACAGGTGCCTACGAGCAGTACTTC. It is translated as CASSVGTGAYEQYF.

This clone was seen only once. The chain has TRBV19 and TRBJ2-7; D call uncertain. Deletions cut 3 bases from V and 4 bases from J, with 10 bases between. CDR1 is LNHDA and CDR2 is SQIVND in the germline V gene (reference sequence). The CDR3 is made up of 13 amino acids. The CDR3 nucleotides read TGTGCCAGTAGTATCGTCCACGGGTACGAGCAGTACTTC. It specifies CASSIVHGYEQYF.

The chain recombines TRBV7-4 with TRBJ1-2; 9 nucleotides match TRBD1. The germline CDR1 and CDR2 sequences are SGHVT and SQSDAQ. The CDR3 is made up of 14 amino acids. Losses at the gene ends were 1 base for V and 7 bases for J; bases not matched to a gene: 4. CDR3 sequence: CASSLGGQGLGYTF. DNA for the CDR3: TGTGCCAGCAGCTTAGGTGGACAGGGGCTTGGCTACACCTTC. Complete variable domain (other parts from reference TRBV7-4 and TRBJ1-2): GAGVSQSPRYKVAKRGRDVALRCDSISGHVTLYWYRQTLGQGSEVLTYSQSDAQRDKSGRPSGRFSAERPERSVSTLKIQRTEQGDSAVYLCASSLGGQGLGYTFGSGTRLTVV.